The clone carrying this TCR beta chain was detected a few times. Its target is unknown. This sample is drawn from a study of cytomegalovirus exposure and HLA in healthy donors. Whole-study findings and limits: According to a subsequent analysis, TCR clusters identified in the first cohort showed a tendency to co-occur across the 100 to 150 validation repertoires. In vitro data verified three CMV-associated chains as specific for CMV antigens. Reports indicated that the classifier achieved high specificity and sensitivity in diagnosing cytomegalovirus status.

The CDR3 is made up of 13 amino acids. Trimming cost V 4 bases and J 5 bases, with 10 bases left between them. Germline-derived CDR1 and CDR2 are SGHRS and YFSETQ. The donors were members of the validation cohort comprising over 100 subjects, separate from the roughly 730-subject first cohort. The method was immunoSEQ multiplex PCR; TCRdb's version includes in-frame clones alone and lacks a portion of them. This table has over 120,000 clones, roughly 87% appearing once. The gene calls are TRBV5-1 and TRBJ1-5; D call uncertain. The receptor was derived from a woman under 30 in good health and CMV-seropositive. Sequencing was carried out using PBMCs. The DNA for the CDR3 is TGCGCCAGCAGCCCCCAGATTGATCAGCCCCAGCATTTT. Translated, it gives CASSPQIDQPQHF.